In its sample, the clone carrying this TCR beta chain was seen once. Its target is unknown. The entry originates in a study of STAT3 mutations in large granular lymphocyte leukemia. General study results and limits: At least one immunodominant TCR beta clonotype appeared in every T-cell large granular lymphocyte leukemia patient.

The CDR3 runs 15 residues. Germline V gene lookup returns CDR1 KGHSH and CDR2 LQKENI. Germline trimming cut 3 bases from V and 7 bases from J; bases unmatched to any gene: 4. The method was immunoSEQ multiplex PCR; TCRdb's version includes in-frame clones alone and lacks a portion of them. The sample comprises more than 2,000 clones, approximately 48% of which are singletons, and approximately 55% rests with the top ten. This chain links TRBV18 with TRBJ1-6; 9 positions agree with TRBD1. The sequence derives from a man aged 55 to 70 with T-cell large granular lymphocyte leukemia. Some clones in this sample may be carry-over from other donors' samples. The sample taken for sequencing was peripheral blood mononuclear cells. The CDR3 DNA reads TGTGCCAGCTCACCTCAAGGGACAGGGAATTCACCCCTCCACTTT. Translation: CASSPQGTGNSPLHF.